Shown below are 22 T cell receptor delta chains from a single sample sequenced in a study of gamma-delta T cells after stem cell transplantation. TCRdb re-processed the RT-PCR reads using CATT. The sample has some 2,400 delta-chain clones, approximately 2.5% seen once. The sample was gamma-delta T cells. The origin of the receptors is a human donor. It is not recorded whose cells these are; they may come from a transplant donor.

To note about this clone: A read error may explain this, as a much larger clone is one base away. The identical CDR3 is also encoded by other nucleotide sequences in the sample. This chain uses TRDV2 with TRDJ1; 9 bases fit TRDD3. J lost 5 bases, V lost 1 base, and 4 bases had no gene match. The germline V gene has CDR1 GEAIGNYY and CDR2 EKD. CDR3 length: 14 residues. CDR3 coding DNA: TGTGCCTGTGACACGCTGGGGGATCTGGATAAACTCATCTTT. It encodes CACDTLGDLDKLIF.

The chain combines TRDV2 with TRDJ1; TRDD3 matches at 13 bases. Germline V CDR1 and CDR2: GEAIGNYY, EKD. The ends lost 0 bases at V and 7 bases at J; junction bases unmatched: 7. CDR3 size: 16 residues. The CDR3 spells CACDTVFTGGYGKLIF. The DNA of the CDR3 is TGTGCCTGTGACACCGTTTTTACTGGGGGATACGGTAAACTCATCTTT.

As to this clone: This probably arose from a read error, given a far larger clone one base away. The CDR3 region is CACDSVTFGGPDTDKLIF. DNA of the CDR3: TGTGCCTGTGACAGCGTAACTTTTGGGGGACCAGACACCGATAAACTCATCTTT. This sequence joins TRDV2 and TRDJ1; 7 bases line up with TRDD3. V shed 2 bases and J 0 bases; nucleotides not matched to a gene: 14. The V gene's germline CDR1 is GEAIGNYY and CDR2 EKD. This CDR3 has 18 amino acids.

This clone was seen a few times. This DNA translates differently at residue 6 from the TCRdb protein, which is that of a much larger clone; a read error is likely, and the protein shown is the DNA's own translation. The J gene is TRDJ1, the V gene TRDV2; 7 bases fit TRDD3. Losses at the gene ends were 2 bases for V and 0 bases for J; bases not matched to a gene: 14. CDR3 length: 18 amino acids. Germline CDR1 is GEAIGNYY and CDR2 is EKD. The CDR3: CACDIFERDTGYTDKLIF. CDR3 nucleotide sequence: TGTGCCTGTGACATCTTCGAGAGGGATACTGGTTACACCGATAAACTCATCTTT.

This clone has a handful of counts. A much larger clone lies a single base off, so this may be a read error. This sample also contains other DNA sequences that code for the same CDR3. The gene calls are TRDV2 and TRDJ1; weak D call: TRDD3 (6 bases). The CDR3 contains 16 residues. Germline V gives CDR1 GEAIGNYY, CDR2 EKD. Trimming shortened V by 3 bases and J by 8 bases, and 24 bases separated the two germline ends. The CDR3 nucleotides read TGTGCCTGTGACCCAGTGACTGGGCTAATGCCAGGGAAACTCATCTTT. This codes for CACDPVTGLMPGKLIF.

V gene TRDV2 combines with J gene TRDJ1; D is uncertain. V was trimmed by 0 bases and J by 1 base, leaving 14 bases between them. Germline CDR1 reads GEAIGNYY; CDR2 reads EKD. This CDR3 is built from 16 residues. DNA for the CDR3: TGTGCCTGTGACACCGTTGCGAACCCCCCCACCGATAAACTCATCTTT. Protein sequence: CACDTVANPPTDKLIF.

The rearrangement joins TRDV2 to TRDJ1, with 7 bases identical to TRDD3. This CDR3 has 16 amino acids. Unmatched junction bases numbered 11, after V lost 5 bases and J lost 0 bases. CDR1 is GEAIGNYY, CDR2 EKD, per germline. Written as DNA, the CDR3 is TGTGCCTGTGCCGCACTACCGGGGGATTACACCGATAAACTCATCTTT. The encoded protein is CACAALPGDYTDKLIF.

This clone was seen more than once but under ten times. Being one base from a much bigger clone, this may be a read error. The CDR3 DNA sequence: TGTGCCTGTGACACCGTACTGGGCTCGGCTCAATCCCGTAACACCGATAAACTCATCTTT. Translation: CACDTVLGSAQSRNTDKLIF. The gene calls are TRDV2 and TRDJ1; D possibly corresponds to TRDD3 (6 bases). The CDR3 contains 20 residues. Trimming took off 0 bases at V and 0 bases at J, with 25 bases between the two ends. Per the germline V gene, CDR1 is GEAIGNYY and CDR2 is EKD.

This clone was detected a few times. The chain combines TRDV2 with TRDJ1; 7 nucleotides line up with TRDD3. V lost 3 bases to trimming and J lost 0 bases; unmatched junction nucleotides: 6. The germline CDR1 and CDR2 sequences are GEAIGNYY and EKD. The CDR3 length is 15 residues. CDR3 amino acids: CACDRLGVYTDKLIF. The CDR3 nucleotides are TGTGCCTGTGACCGCCTGGGGGTTTACACCGATAAACTCATCTTT.

This clone showed up just a few times. A much larger clone sits a single nucleotide away, making a read error possible. The chain has TRDV2 and TRDJ1; TRDD1 is a possible D gene (5 bases). Per germline, CDR1 GEAIGNYY and CDR2 EKD. Trimming removed 1 base from V and 0 bases from J, with 26 bases in between. The CDR3 has 20 residues. CDR3 nucleotides: TGTGCCTGTGACACGATAACAATAGCCGACCGAGGGAATAACACCGATAAACTCATCTTT. Its translation is CACDTITIADRGNNTDKLIF.

A few counts support this clone. J is TRDJ1 and V is TRDV2, with a weak D call TRDD3 (5 bases). The CDR3 contains 16 residues. The V end was cut by 3 bases, the J end by 0 bases, with 16 bases between. Germline CDR1 GEAIGNYY, CDR2 EKD. CDR3 sequence (DNA): TGTGCCTGTGACCCCTGGGAGGAACAGTACACCGATAAACTCATCTTT. This translates into CACDPWEEQYTDKLIF.

A remark on this clone: This likely came from a read error, as a far larger clone is one base away. Other DNA sequences in this sample translate to the same CDR3. V usage is TRDV2 and J usage is TRDJ1; D is unclear. This CDR3 contains 16 residues. Trimming took off 0 bases at V and 2 bases at J, with 15 bases between the two ends. Per the germline V gene, CDR1 is GEAIGNYY and CDR2 is EKD. The CDR3 DNA sequence: TGTGCCTGTGACACCCTCTCCGGACGCTTGACCGATAAACTCATCTTT. This translates into CACDTLSGRLTDKLIF.

Within the sample, this clone is medium-sized (0.01 to 0.1%). V gene TRDV2 combines with J gene TRDJ1; 11 bases fit TRDD3. CDR1 GEAIGNYY and CDR2 EKD come from the germline V gene. Losses at the gene ends were 3 bases for V and 4 bases for J; bases not matched to a gene: 21. The CDR3 length is 20 residues. Here the CDR3 reads CACDPLLDQLGDKDGDKLIF. CDR3 DNA sequence: TGTGCCTGTGACCCCCTCCTCGATCAACTGGGGGATAAGGATGGCGATAAACTCATCTTT.

In its sample, this clone ranks as medium-sized. This chain links TRDV2 with TRDJ1, with TRDD3 as a possible D gene (5 bases). V lost 0 bases and J lost 0, with 10 bases in between. Germline CDR1 reads GEAIGNYY; CDR2 reads EKD. The CDR3 totals 15 residues. DNA for the CDR3: TGTGCCTGTGACACCGTCGGGGGTGACACCGATAAACTCATCTTT. Translated: CACDTVGGDTDKLIF.

This clone has only a few counts. Possible read error: a much larger clone is one base away. The V and J genes are TRDV2 and TRDJ1; D might be TRDD3 (5 bases). Germline V gene lookup returns CDR1 GEAIGNYY and CDR2 EKD. The CDR3 is 16 amino acids. V lost 3 bases and J lost 3, with 19 bases in between. CDR3 sequence reads: CACDGVGSSYADKLIF. The CDR3 DNA reads as TGTGCCTGTGACGGAGTGGGGTCCTCTTACGCCGATAAACTCATCTTT.

The gene calls are TRDV2 and TRDJ1; 13 nucleotides match TRDD3. The CDR3 sequence is 18 residues long. In germline, CDR1 is GEAIGNYY, CDR2 EKD. J was trimmed by 0 bases and V by 2 bases; bases with no gene match: 8. The CDR3 spells CACDKVLGDTTYTDKLIF. The CDR3 coding sequence is TGTGCCTGTGACAAGGTACTGGGGGATACGACGTACACCGATAAACTCATCTTT.

The V gene is TRDV2, the J gene TRDJ3; 8 positions match TRDD3. From germline, CDR1 is GEAIGNYY and CDR2 EKD. This CDR3 is 24 amino acids long. V gave up 0 bases and J gave up 0 bases; unmatched junction bases: 21. CDR3 in amino acids: CACDTWAGPGDKGPGSWDTRQMFF. The CDR3 bases are TGTGCCTGTGACACCTGGGCCGGGCCGGGGGATAAAGGACCAGGCTCCTGGGACACCCGACAGATGTTTTTC.

This clone is categorized as medium-sized. The chain has TRDV2 and TRDJ3; 8 nucleotides agree with TRDD3. Germline V gene sequence: CDR1 GEAIGNYY, CDR2 EKD. Germline trimming cut 3 bases from V and 0 bases from J; bases unmatched to any gene: 18. This CDR3 has 22 amino acids. The CDR3: CACDLIRTGGRSSSWDTRQMFF. The CDR3 region has the DNA TGTGCCTGTGACCTTATCCGTACTGGGGGCCGAAGCAGCTCCTGGGACACCCGACAGATGTTTTTC.

In regard to this clone: TCRdb's protein and the DNA translation differ at residue 13; the protein here comes from the DNA. The chain links TRDV2 to TRDJ1; TRDD3 matches 8 bases. CDR3 length equals 19 residues. The V gene end was trimmed by 0 bases and the J gene end by 0 bases; junction bases not matched to a gene: 14. Germline loops: CDR1 GEAIGNYY, CDR2 EKD. The CDR3 sequence is CACDTMLTGGLLYTDKLIF. The CDR3 nucleotides are TGTGCCTGTGACACCATGCTAACTGGGGGTTTACTTTACACCGATAAACTCATCTTT.

This clone showed up just a few times. The chain recombines TRDV2 with TRDJ3, with 9 bases that match TRDD3. This CDR3 has 18 amino acids. CDR1 is GEAIGNYY and CDR2 is EKD in the germline V gene. Trimming at V came to 3 bases and at J to 3 bases, leaving 8 bases not matched to a gene. CDR3 sequence reads: CACDSLRGIHWDTRQMFF. CDR3 in DNA: TGTGCCTGTGACTCGCTGAGGGGGATACACTGGGACACCCGACAGATGTTTTTC.

As regards this clone: A far larger clone is only one base removed, so a read error is likely. Other nucleotide sequences in the sample specify the same CDR3. The chain links TRDV2 to TRDJ3; perhaps TRDD2 as D (5 bases). Germline CDR1 is GEAIGNYY and CDR2 is EKD. The CDR3 contains 18 residues. V was cut by 4 bases and J by 0 bases, with 15 bases left in between. For the CDR3, the DNA is TGTGCCTGTGATACCGCGTCTCCTAGCTCCTGGGACACCCGACAGATGTTTTTC. Its protein product is CACDTASPSSWDTRQMFF.

This clone is medium-sized (0.01 to 0.1%) by share. This rearrangement joins TRDV2 to TRDJ1; 11 positions match TRDD3. V lost 3 bases to trimming and J lost 4 bases; unmatched junction nucleotides: 12. The germline gives CDR1 GEAIGNYY, CDR2 EKD. The CDR3 spans 17 residues. CDR3 loop: CACDSLLGDKVLDKLIF. The CDR3 nucleotides read TGTGCCTGTGACTCTTTACTGGGGGATAAGGTCCTCGATAAACTCATCTTT.